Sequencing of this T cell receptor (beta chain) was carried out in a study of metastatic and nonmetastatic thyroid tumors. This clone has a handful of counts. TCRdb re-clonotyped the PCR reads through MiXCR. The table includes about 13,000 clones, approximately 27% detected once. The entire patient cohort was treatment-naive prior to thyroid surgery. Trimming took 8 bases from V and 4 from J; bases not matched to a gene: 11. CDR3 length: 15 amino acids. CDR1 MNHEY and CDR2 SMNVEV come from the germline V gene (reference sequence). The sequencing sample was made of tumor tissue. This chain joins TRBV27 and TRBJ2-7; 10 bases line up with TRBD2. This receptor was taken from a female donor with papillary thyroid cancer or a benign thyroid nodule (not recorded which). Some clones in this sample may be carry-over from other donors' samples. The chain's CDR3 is CASAPRTSGGYEQYF. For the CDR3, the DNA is TGTGCCAGCGCACCCCGGACTAGCGGAGGTTACGAGCAGTACTTC.